This T cell receptor (beta chain) was obtained from a study of cytomegalovirus exposure and HLA in healthy donors. About the research overall: Researchers previously reported finding 90 million to 120 million unique TCR beta sequences from some 180 million T cells. Study-level points and caveats: Later on, a genetic analysis was performed. It linked a missense variant in DCLRE1C with V- and J-gene trimming of TCR beta. When a later analysis was performed, an Asian-associated ancestry cluster reportedly had fewer N-insertions than the approximately 700-donor mean. Later on, an analysis tied 15,000 to 20,000 TCR beta sequences to HLA alleles at 0.05 false discovery rate.

For this clone: Its matching antigen is unknown.

This CDR3 is built from 15 residues. After removal of 5 bases from V and 2 bases from J, the junction contained 5 bases not matched to a gene. Germline V gene sequence: CDR1 SGHTA, CDR2 FQGNSA. The PCR ran on 60 Vbeta and 13 Jbeta primers. Assay used: immunoSEQ multiplex PCR; TCRdb lists only in-frame clones, some missing. The repertoire table contains around 150,000 clones. The clonotype was recovered from a man aged 35 to 55 in good health and CMV-seronegative. The V call is TRBV7-2, the J call TRBJ1-2; 10 bases fit TRBD1. Sequencing was done on a sample of PBMCs. CDR3 sequence: CASSPRQGANYGYTF. In DNA, the CDR3 is TGTGCCAGCAGCCCTCGACAGGGGGCGAACTATGGCTACACCTTC. The variable domain in full, completed from reference TRBV7-2 and TRBJ1-2, reads GAGVSQSPSNKVTEKGKDVELRCDPISGHTALYWYRQSLGQGLEFLIYFQGNSAPDKSGLPSDRFSAERTGGSVSTLTIQRTQQEDSAVYLCASSPRQGANYGYTFGSGTRLTVV.